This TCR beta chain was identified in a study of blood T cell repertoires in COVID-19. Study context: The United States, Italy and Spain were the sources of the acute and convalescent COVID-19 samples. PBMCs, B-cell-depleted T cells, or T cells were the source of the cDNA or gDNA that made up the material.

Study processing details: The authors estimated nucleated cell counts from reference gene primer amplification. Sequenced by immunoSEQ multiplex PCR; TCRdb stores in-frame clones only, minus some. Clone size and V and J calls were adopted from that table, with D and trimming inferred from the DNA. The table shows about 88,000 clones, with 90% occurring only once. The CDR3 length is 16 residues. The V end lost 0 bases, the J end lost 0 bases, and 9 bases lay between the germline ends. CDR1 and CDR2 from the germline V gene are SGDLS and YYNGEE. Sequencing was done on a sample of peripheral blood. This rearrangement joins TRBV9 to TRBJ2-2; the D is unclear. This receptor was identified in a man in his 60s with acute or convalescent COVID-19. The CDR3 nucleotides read TGTGCCAGCAGCGTAGTGGGTAGCTCGAACACCGGGGAGCTGTTTTTT. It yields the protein CASSVVGSSNTGELFF.